The T cell receptor (beta chain) described here comes from a study of regulatory T cells in long-lasting Graves disease. Documented time point: newly diagnosed GD, antithyroid drugs for less than 3 months. PBMCs provided the RNA from which the TCR library was made. In Xi'an, China, an endocrinology department was the source of patients. The CDR3 totals 17 residues. The V gene lost 2 bases and the J gene lost 1 base, with 14 bases spanning the gap. Germline V CDR1 and CDR2: MNHEY, SMNVEV (reference sequence). Library construction for TCR beta used iRepertoire HTBI primers and Arm-PCR of CDR3 regions. TCRdb processed the multiplex PCR reads anew with MiXCR; each CDR3 protein has one entry. The table records roughly 510,000 distinct CDR3 sequences, around 16% of them present only once. The same data also went into a second study, on T cells in Graves' hyperthyroidism and ophthalmopathy. That investigation notes: Together with thyroid ultrasound, orbital computed tomography, serum thyroxine and TRAb, clinical symptoms were used for diagnoses.

The chain recombines TRBV27 with TRBJ2-2; TRBD1 might be the D (5 bases). Material: peripheral blood mononuclear cells (PBMCs), obtained at new diagnosis, from a patient treated with antithyroid drugs. The source is a man younger than 35 with Graves disease. The CDR3 here is CASSLRQPPQNTGELFF. DNA for the CDR3: TGTGCCAGCAGTTTACGACAGCCCCCTCAGAACACCGGGGAGCTGTTTTTT.